The next 23 T cell receptor beta chains were all read from a single sample in a study of blood T cell repertoires in COVID-19. The assay was immunoSEQ multiplex PCR, and TCRdb's table has in-frame clones only and misses some. The data contain 310,000 or so clones, approximately 92% of them singletons. Material: PBMCs or T cells enriched from blood (not recorded which). The receptors were gathered from a woman aged 25 to 45 who had recovered from COVID-19.

This chain links TRBV19 with TRBJ1-1, with D perhaps TRBD1 (6 bases). Germline lookup yields CDR1 LNHDA and CDR2 SQIVND (reference sequence). The CDR3 is 15 amino acids. The germline V and J ends were trimmed by 7 bases and 4 bases, with 19 bases remaining between them. The CDR3 bases are TGTGCCAGTAATCTACACGGGGGGGCACGCACTGAAGCTTTCTTT. This sequence encodes CASNLHGGARTEAFF.

V and J are TRBV11-3 and TRBJ2-3; D uncertain. Between the trimmed V and J ends, which lost 1 base and 6 bases, there was a span of 8 bases. The CDR3 totals 13 residues. Germline assignment: CDR1 SGHNT and CDR2 YENEEA. This CDR3 is CASSLGGVDTQYF. CDR3 bases: TGTGCCAGCAGCTTAGGAGGAGTTGATACGCAGTATTTT.

This clone was observed a handful of times. V gene TRBV5-1 combines with J gene TRBJ2-1; 7 positions agree with TRBD1. V lost 0 bases, J lost 4 bases, and 4 bases stayed unmatched. Germline loops: CDR1 SGHRS, CDR2 YFSETQ. The CDR3 length is 15 residues. CDR3 region: CASSLVGTEYNEQFF. DNA for the CDR3: TGCGCCAGCAGCTTGGTGGGGACAGAGTACAATGAGCAGTTCTTC. Together with reference TRBV5-1 and TRBJ2-1, the CDR3 gives the full variable domain: KAGVTQTPRYLIKTRGQQVTLSCSPISGHRSVSWYQQTPGQGLQFLFEYFSETQRNKGNFPGRFSGRQFSNSRSEMNVSTLELGDSALYLCASSLVGTEYNEQFFGPGTRLTVL.

The chain recombines TRBV7-8 with TRBJ1-1; D gene unclear. The CDR3 loop spans 12 amino acids. Per the germline V gene, CDR1 is SGHVS and CDR2 is FQNEAQ. The V end was cut by 1 base, the J end by 5 bases, with 5 bases between. The CDR3 protein is CASSLDGTEAFF. The CDR3 nucleotides read TGTGCCAGCAGCTTAGACGGGACTGAAGCTTTCTTT.

This clone showed up just a few times. The chain couples TRBV30 to TRBJ1-1, with 9 bases lining up with TRBD1. Germline assignment: CDR1 GTSNPN and CDR2 SVGIG (reference sequence). V was pared by 2 bases and J by 1 base, with 5 bases of the junction left unmatched. The CDR3 covers 15 residues. This chain's CDR3 is CAWSFGGQGNTEAFF. As DNA, the CDR3 is TGTGCCTGGAGTTTCGGGGGACAGGGGAACACTGAAGCTTTCTTT.

The chain combines TRBV27 with TRBJ1-2; unclear D gene. Germline loops: CDR1 MNHEY, CDR2 SMNVEV (reference sequence). The CDR3 runs to 15 residues. V shed 5 bases and J shed 2 bases, with 15 bases lying between them. The CDR3 sequence: CASSPPGQLNYGYTF. DNA of the CDR3: TGTGCCAGCAGTCCCCCTGGGCAGTTAAACTATGGCTACACCTTC.

J is TRBJ1-2 and V is TRBV6-5; D gene ambiguous. The germline V gene has CDR1 MNHEY and CDR2 SVGAGI. There are 15 residues in the CDR3. Deletions cut 8 bases from V and 0 bases from J, with 16 bases between. The CDR3 here is CASSQWRTSNYGYTF. In DNA, the CDR3 is TGTGCCAGCTCCCAATGGAGGACTTCTAACTATGGCTACACCTTC.

The chain carries TRBV2 and TRBJ2-5; TRBD1 is a possible D gene (6 bases). The CDR3 covers 16 residues. V lost 6 bases and J 5 bases, leaving 22 bases between the germline ends. Germline CDR1 SNHLY, CDR2 FYNNEI. CDR3 DNA sequence: TGTGCCAGCAGACCTGGGGGCACAGGGATCGGGGAGACCCAGTACTTC. Protein product: CASRPGGTGIGETQYF.

V usage is TRBV30 and J usage is TRBJ2-1, with TRBD2 as a possible D gene (6 bases). The V end was cut by 8 bases, the J end by 0 bases, with 14 bases between. The CDR3 has 14 residues. In germline, CDR1 is GTSNPN, CDR2 SVGIG (reference sequence). The CDR3 region is CAGQGLYSYNEQFF. CDR3 bases: TGTGCCGGCCAGGGACTCTACTCCTACAATGAGCAGTTCTTC.

V gene TRBV5-1 combines with J gene TRBJ2-7; TRBD2 is a possible D gene (6 bases). The CDR3 contains 13 residues. The germline V gene has CDR1 SGHRS and CDR2 YFSETQ. Trimming removed 5 bases at V and 3 bases at J, with 12 bases between. CDR3 DNA: TGCGCCAGCAGTCTCGGGAGTAGCTACGAGCAGTACTTC. Translation gives CASSLGSSYEQYF. The variable domain in full, with the rest retrieved from reference TRBV5-1 and TRBJ2-7, is KAGVTQTPRYLIKTRGQQVTLSCSPISGHRSVSWYQQTPGQGLQFLFEYFSETQRNKGNFPGRFSGRQFSNSRSEMNVSTLELGDSALYLCASSLGSSYEQYFGPGTRLTVT.

This chain joins TRBV28 and TRBJ2-3; D is undetermined. Germline V lookup: CDR1 MDHEN, CDR2 SYDVKM. The CDR3 length is 12 residues. Trimming removed 2 bases from V and 2 bases from J, with 2 bases in between. CDR3 in DNA: TGTGCCAGCAGTTTACTCACAGATACGCAGTATTTT. Amino acid sequence: CASSLLTDTQYF. The complete variable domain, with remaining parts taken from reference TRBV28 and TRBJ2-3, reads DVKVTQSSRYLVKRTGEKVFLECVQDMDHENMFWYRQDPGLGLRLIYFSYDVKMKEKGDIPEGYSVSREKKERFSLILESASTNQTSMYLCASSLLTDTQYFGPGTRLTVL.

The chain joins TRBV3-1 (or the pseudogene TRBV3-2) to TRBJ1-1, with TRBD1 as a possible D gene (6 bases). The CDR3 has 15 amino acids. Germline lookup yields CDR1 LGHDT and CDR2 YNNKEL (reference sequence). V lost 2 bases to trimming and J lost 4 bases, with 14 bases between them. DNA for the CDR3: TGTGCCAGCAGCCAATATGACAGGCCGCTCACTGAAGCTTTCTTT. Translating gives CASSQYDRPLTEAFF.

The rearrangement uses TRBV11-2 and TRBJ1-1; no clear D gene. CDR1 and CDR2 from the germline V gene are SGHAT and FQNNGV. The CDR3 has 14 amino acids. Trimming stripped 1 base from V and 1 base from J, with 7 bases between. CDR3 in amino acids: CASSLVYRNTEAFF. DNA of the CDR3: TGTGCCAGCAGCTTAGTTTACAGGAACACTGAAGCTTTCTTT. Filled out from reference TRBV11-2 and TRBJ1-1, the complete variable domain reads EAGVAQSPRYKIIEKRQSVAFWCNPISGHATLYWYQQILGQGPKLLIQFQNNGVVDDSQLPKDRFSAERLKGVDSTLKIQPAKLEDSAVYLCASSLVYRNTEAFFGQGTRLTVV.

The genes are TRBV4-3 and TRBJ1-1, with 8 positions matching TRBD1. Germline V CDR1 and CDR2: LGHNA, YSLEER. The CDR3 loop spans 14 amino acids. Unmatched junction bases numbered 4, after V lost 5 bases and J lost 2 bases. CDR3 in amino acids: CASSRQGFNTEAFF. The DNA for the CDR3 is TGCGCCAGCAGCAGACAGGGGTTCAACACTGAAGCTTTCTTT.

V and J are TRBV5-5 and TRBJ2-7; D not resolved. Germline CDR1 SGHKS, CDR2 YYEKEE (reference sequence). This CDR3 region has 12 residues. V lost 2 bases, J lost 3 bases, and 6 bases lay in between. CDR3 nucleotides: TGTGCCAGCAGCTTACAGTTCTACGAGCAGTACTTC. This codes for CASSLQFYEQYF.

Regarding this clone: One base away lies a much larger clone, so this may be a sequencing read error. The J gene is TRBJ1-1, the V gene TRBV6-5, with D perhaps TRBD1 (5 bases). Trimming removed 4 bases from V and 4 bases from J, with 10 bases in between. The CDR3 sequence is 13 residues long. Germline CDR1 MNHEY, CDR2 SVGAGI. CDR3 nucleotides: TGTGCCAGCAGTTTAACGGGGGGCACTGAAGCTTTCTTT. This sequence encodes CASSLTGGTEAFF.

The CDR3 loop is CASSYDSGRGYEQYF. The CDR3 DNA sequence: TGTGCCAGCAGTTACGATAGCGGGAGAGGTTACGAGCAGTACTTC. The chain links TRBV6-5 to TRBJ2-7, with TRBD2 matching 9 bases. V lost 2 bases to trimming and J lost 4 bases; unmatched junction nucleotides: 6. The CDR3 runs to 15 residues. Germline V gives CDR1 MNHEY, CDR2 SVGAGI.

The chain joins TRBV3-1 (or the pseudogene TRBV3-2) to TRBJ2-7, with D hard to call. The germline V gene has CDR1 LGHDT and CDR2 YNNKEL (reference sequence). The CDR3 totals 12 residues. Trimming stripped 0 bases from V and 5 bases from J, with 5 bases between. This CDR3 reads CASSQDSHEQYF. The DNA of the CDR3 is TGTGCCAGCAGCCAAGATAGCCACGAGCAGTACTTC.

V usage is TRBV2 and J usage is TRBJ2-3; D unresolved. Germline V CDR1 and CDR2: SNHLY, FYNNEI. This CDR3 has 14 amino acids. Trimming pared 7 bases from V and 1 base from J, leaving 12 bases between. The CDR3: CASKIIGGTDTQYF. In DNA form, the CDR3 reads TGTGCCAGCAAAATAATCGGTGGCACAGATACGCAGTATTTT.

The chain employs TRBV28 and TRBJ2-2; tentatively, D is TRBD2 (5 bases). CDR1 and CDR2 from the germline V gene are MDHEN and SYDVKM. Deletions cut 3 bases from V and 0 bases from J, with 11 bases between. The CDR3 is made up of 16 amino acids. CDR3 in DNA: TGTGCCAGCAGTTTGATCCGGCGGGCGAACACCGGGGAGCTGTTTTTT. Residues: CASSLIRRANTGELFF.

V is TRBV9 and J is TRBJ2-5; D possibly corresponds to TRBD2 (5 bases). The CDR3 is made up of 12 amino acids. The V end was cut by 3 bases, the J end by 2 bases, with 5 bases between. The germline V gene encodes CDR1 SGDLS and CDR2 YYNGEE. The CDR3 region is CASSGLQETQYF. The CDR3 DNA sequence: TGTGCCAGCAGCGGACTACAAGAGACCCAGTACTTC. Full variable domain (remainder filled in from reference TRBV9 and TRBJ2-5): DSGVTQTPKHLITATGQRVTLRCSPRSGDLSVYWYQQSLDQGLQFLIQYYNGEERAKGNILERFSAQQFPDLHSELNLSSLELGDSALYFCASSGLQETQYFGPGTRLLVL.

The chain employs TRBV7-9 and TRBJ2-7; TRBD1 matches 10 bases. There are 15 residues in the CDR3. Trimming at V came to 2 bases and at J to 5 bases, leaving 6 bases not matched to a gene. CDR1 SEHNR and CDR2 FQNEAQ come from the germline V gene (reference sequence). The CDR3: CASSLTPGQGNEQYF. CDR3 nucleotides: TGTGCCAGCAGCTTAACACCGGGACAGGGGAACGAGCAGTACTTC.

The chain is built from TRBV4-3 and TRBJ2-5, with D tentatively TRBD1 (5 bases). This CDR3 contains 15 residues. V lost 0 bases to trimming and J lost 5 bases, with 13 bases between them. CDR1 is LGHNA, CDR2 YSLEER, per germline. CDR3 region: CASSQDLGPGETQYF. The CDR3 DNA reads TGCGCCAGCAGCCAAGATCTGGGGCCTGGGGAGACCCAGTACTTC.